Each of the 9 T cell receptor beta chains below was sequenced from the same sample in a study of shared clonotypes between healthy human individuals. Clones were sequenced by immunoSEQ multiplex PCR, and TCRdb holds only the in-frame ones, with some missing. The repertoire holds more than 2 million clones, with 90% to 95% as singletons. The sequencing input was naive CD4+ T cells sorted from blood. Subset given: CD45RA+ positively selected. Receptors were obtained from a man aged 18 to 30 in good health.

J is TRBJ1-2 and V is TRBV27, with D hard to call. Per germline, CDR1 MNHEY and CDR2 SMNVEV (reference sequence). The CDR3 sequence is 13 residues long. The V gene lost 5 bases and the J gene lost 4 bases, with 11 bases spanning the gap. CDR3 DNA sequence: TGTGCCAGCAGTCGTACAGCTTCCTATGGCTACACCTTC. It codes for CASSRTASYGYTF.

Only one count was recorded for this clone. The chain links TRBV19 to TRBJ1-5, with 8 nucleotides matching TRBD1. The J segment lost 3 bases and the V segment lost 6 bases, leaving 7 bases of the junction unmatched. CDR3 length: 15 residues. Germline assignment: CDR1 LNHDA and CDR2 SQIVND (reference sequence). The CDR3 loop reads CASRLQGADNQPQHF. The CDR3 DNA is TGTGCCAGTAGACTCCAGGGGGCGGACAATCAGCCCCAGCATTTT.

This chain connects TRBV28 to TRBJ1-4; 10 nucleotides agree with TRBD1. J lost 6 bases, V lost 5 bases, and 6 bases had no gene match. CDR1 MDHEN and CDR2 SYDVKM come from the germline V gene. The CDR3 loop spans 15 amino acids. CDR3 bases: TGTGCCAGCAGTCACCGACAGGGGGCGTATGAAAAACTGTTTTTT. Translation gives CASSHRQGAYEKLFF.

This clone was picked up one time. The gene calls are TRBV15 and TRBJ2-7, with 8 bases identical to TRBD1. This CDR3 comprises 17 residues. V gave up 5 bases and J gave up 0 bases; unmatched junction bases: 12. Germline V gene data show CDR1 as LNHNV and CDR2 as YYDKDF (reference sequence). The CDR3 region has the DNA TGTGCCACCAGCGAGGGCCGAGGACAGGGCCACTCCTACGAGCAGTACTTC. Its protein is CATSEGRGQGHSYEQYF. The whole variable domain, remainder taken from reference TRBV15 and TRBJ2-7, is DAMVIQNPRYQVTQFGKPVTLSCSQTLNHNVMYWYQQKSSQAPKLLFHYYDKDFNNEADTPDNFQSRRPNTSFCFLDIRSPGLGDTAMYLCATSEGRGQGHSYEQYFGPGTRLTVT.

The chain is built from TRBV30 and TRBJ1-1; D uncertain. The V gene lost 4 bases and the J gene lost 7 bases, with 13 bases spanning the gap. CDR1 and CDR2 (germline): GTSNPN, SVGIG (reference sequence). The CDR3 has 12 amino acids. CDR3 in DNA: TGTGCCTGGAAGCCCGGCCCGGGTGAAGCTTTCTTT. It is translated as CAWKPGPGEAFF.

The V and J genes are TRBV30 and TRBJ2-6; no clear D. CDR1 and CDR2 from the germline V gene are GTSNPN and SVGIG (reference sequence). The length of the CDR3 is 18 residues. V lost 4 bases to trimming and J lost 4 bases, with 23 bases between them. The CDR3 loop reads CAWTSTNKVSLGANVLTF. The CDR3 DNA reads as TGTGCCTGGACATCTACTAATAAAGTCTCTCTCGGGGCCAACGTCCTGACTTTC.

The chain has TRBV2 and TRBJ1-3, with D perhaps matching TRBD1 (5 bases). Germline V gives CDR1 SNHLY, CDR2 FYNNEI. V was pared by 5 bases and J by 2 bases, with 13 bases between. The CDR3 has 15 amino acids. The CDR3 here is CASSSQAGPGNTIYF. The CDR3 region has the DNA TGTGCCAGCAGTAGCCAAGCAGGGCCTGGAAACACCATATATTTT.

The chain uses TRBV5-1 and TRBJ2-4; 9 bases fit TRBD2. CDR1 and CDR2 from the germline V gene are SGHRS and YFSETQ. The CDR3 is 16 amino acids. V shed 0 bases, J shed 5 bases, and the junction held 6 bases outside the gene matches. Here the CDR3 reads CASSLVSSGAQNIQYF. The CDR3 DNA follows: TGCGCCAGCAGCTTGGTATCTAGCGGGGCACAAAACATTCAGTACTTC.

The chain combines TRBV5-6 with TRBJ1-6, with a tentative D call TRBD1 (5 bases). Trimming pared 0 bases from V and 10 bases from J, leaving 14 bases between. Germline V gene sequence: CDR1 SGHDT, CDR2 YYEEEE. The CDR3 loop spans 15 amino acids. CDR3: CASSLEGFSGSPLHF. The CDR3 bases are TGTGCCAGCAGCTTGGAGGGGTTCTCCGGGTCACCCCTCCACTTT.